The rows below give T cell receptor beta chains drawn from one sample of a study of regulatory T cells in long-lasting Graves disease. TCRdb fed the multiplex PCR reads into MiXCR, producing one record per CDR3 protein. The table records under 450,000 distinct CDR3 sequences, 15% to 20% of them present only once. This sample was shared with a second study, whose subject was T cells in Graves' hyperthyroidism and ophthalmopathy.

The sample consisted of peripheral blood mononuclear cells (PBMCs), taken at new diagnosis, from a patient treated with antithyroid drugs. Source of these receptors: a woman younger than 30 with Graves disease. Each CDR3 is given with its conserved first and last residue. A D gene is named only where the DNA matches it firmly. Part of the rows lack a size; the others show once, few, many or a class for expanded clones.

many | TRBD1 | TRBJ1-2 | TRBV11-2 | CASSRTGTARSYGYTF | TGTGCCAGCAGTCGGACCGGGACAGCGAGGAGCTATGGCTACACCTTC
- | - | TRBJ2-5 | TRBV20-1 | CSARAEGQETQYF | TGCAGTGCTAGAGCGGAGGGCCAAGAGACCCAGTACTTC
many | - | TRBJ1-4 | TRBV3-1 | CASSPVSGRNEKLFF | TGTGCCAGCAGCCCCGTGTCCGGGAGGAATGAAAAACTGTTTTTT
many | - | TRBJ2-1 | TRBV5-1 | CASSLDRSYNEQFF | TGTGCCAGCAGCTTAGACAGGTCTTACAATGAGCAGTTCTTC
few | TRBD1 | TRBJ2-7 | TRBV9 | CASSVGDRVYEQYF | TGTGCCAGCAGCGTAGGGGACAGGGTTTACGAGCAGTACTTC
- | TRBD1 | TRBJ2-5 | TRBV7-2 | CASSLNIGTGTETQYF | TGTGCCAGCAGCTTAAATATAGGGACAGGGACAGAGACCCAGTACTTC
many | - | TRBJ1-1 | TRBV6-1 | CASTPPGTGNTEAFF | TGTGCCAGCACTCCTCCTGGGACGGGTAACACTGAAGCTTTCTTT
many | TRBD1 | TRBJ1-6 | TRBV3-1 | CASSSRGQGSPLHF | TGTGCCAGCAGCTCCAGGGGGCAAGGGTCACCCCTCCACTTT
many | - | TRBJ2-7 | TRBV11-2 | CASSSIRGARGREQYF | TGTGCCAGCAGCTCGATTAGGGGGGCGAGGGGTCGCGAGCAGTACTTC
- | - | TRBJ1-5 | TRBV6-1 | CASRIQVSSNQPQHF | TGTGCCAGCAGAATTCAGGTTTCCAGCAATCAGCCCCAGCATTTT
few | TRBD2 | TRBJ2-5 | TRBV15 | CATSSLAGETQYF | TGTGCCACCAGCAGCCTAGCGGGAGAGACCCAGTACTTC
many | TRBD2 | TRBJ2-1 | TRBV29-1 | CSVDPAGGWDEQFF | TGCAGCGTTGATCCAGCGGGAGGCTGGGATGAGCAGTTCTTC
few | - | TRBJ2-7 | TRBV29-1 | CSVAARGIYEQYF | TGCAGCGTCGCCGCCCGGGGGATTTACGAGCAGTACTTC
many | - | TRBJ1-3 | TRBV11-2 | CASSLLTSGNTIYF | TGTGCCAGCAGCCTCCTGACGTCTGGAAACACCATATATTTT
- | - | TRBJ2-1 | TRBV12-3/TRBV12-4 | CASSFRSRGNEQFF | TGTGCCAGCAGTTTTCGGAGCAGGGGCAATGAGCAGTTCTTC
- | - | TRBJ2-5 | TRBV7-2 | CASSPRVIETQYF | TGTGCCAGCAGCCCCAGGGTTATCGAGACCCAGTACTTC
many | - | TRBJ2-2 | TRBV27 | CASQRSSDRYTGELFF | TGTGCCAGCCAGAGGTCGTCGGACCGTTACACCGGGGAGCTGTTTTTT
- | - | TRBJ2-2 | TRBV27 | CASGLGTGELFF | TGTGCCAGCGGATTAGGGACCGGGGAGCTGTTTTTT
many | - | TRBJ2-5 | TRBV2 | CASSGLAGAKETQYF | TGTGCCAGCAGTGGTCTAGCTGGGGCTAAAGAGACCCAGTACTTC
- | TRBD2 | TRBJ2-1 | TRBV5-4 | CASGTSPYNEQFF | TGTGCCAGTGGGACTAGCCCTTACAATGAGCAGTTCTTC